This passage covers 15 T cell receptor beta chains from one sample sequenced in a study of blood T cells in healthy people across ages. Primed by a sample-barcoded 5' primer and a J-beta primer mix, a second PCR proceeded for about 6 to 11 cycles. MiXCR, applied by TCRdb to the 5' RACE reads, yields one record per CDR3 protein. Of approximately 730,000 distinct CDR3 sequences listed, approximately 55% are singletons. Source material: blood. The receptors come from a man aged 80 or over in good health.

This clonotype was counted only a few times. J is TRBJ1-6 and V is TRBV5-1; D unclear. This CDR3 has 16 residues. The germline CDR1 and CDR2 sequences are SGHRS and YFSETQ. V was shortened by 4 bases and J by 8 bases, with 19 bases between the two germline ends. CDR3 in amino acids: CASSLSLADTHSPLHF. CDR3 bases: TGCGCCAGCAGCCTCAGTCTAGCAGATACCCATTCACCCCTCCACTTT.

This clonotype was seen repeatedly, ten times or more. The CDR3 is CSARGQGLVYEQYF. In DNA, the CDR3 is TGCAGTGCCCGGGGACAGGGGTTGGTGTACGAGCAGTACTTC. The chain recombines TRBV20-1 with TRBJ2-7, with 10 bases that match TRBD1. This CDR3 is built from 14 residues. The germline CDR1 and CDR2 sequences are DFQATT and SNEGSKA (reference sequence). Germline trimming cut 6 bases from V and 4 bases from J; bases unmatched to any gene: 9.

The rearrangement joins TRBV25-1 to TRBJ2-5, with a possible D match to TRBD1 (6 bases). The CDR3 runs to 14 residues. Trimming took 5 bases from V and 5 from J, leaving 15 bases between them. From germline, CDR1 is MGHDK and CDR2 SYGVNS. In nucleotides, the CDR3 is TGTGCCAGCAGTTCCCGGACAGTCCTGGAGACCCAGTACTTC. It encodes CASSSRTVLETQYF.

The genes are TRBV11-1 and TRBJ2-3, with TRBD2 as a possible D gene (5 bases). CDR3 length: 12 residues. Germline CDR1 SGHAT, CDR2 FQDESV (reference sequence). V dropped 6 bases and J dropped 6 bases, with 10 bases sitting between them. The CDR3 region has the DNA TGTGCCAGCAGGCCTGAGGGCGATACGCAGTATTTT. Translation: CASRPEGDTQYF.

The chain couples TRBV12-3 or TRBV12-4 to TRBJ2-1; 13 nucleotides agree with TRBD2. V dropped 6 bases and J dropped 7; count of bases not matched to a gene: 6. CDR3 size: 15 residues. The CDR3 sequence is CASSKLAGGQNEQFF. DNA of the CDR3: TGTGCCAGCAGCAAACTAGCGGGGGGGCAGAATGAGCAGTTCTTC.

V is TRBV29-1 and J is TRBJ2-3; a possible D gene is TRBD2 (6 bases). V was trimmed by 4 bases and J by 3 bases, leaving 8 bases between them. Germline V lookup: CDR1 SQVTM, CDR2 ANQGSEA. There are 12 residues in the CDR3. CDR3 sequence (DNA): TGCAGCGTTGGCGGGGCAACAGATACGCAGTATTTT. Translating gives CSVGGATDTQYF.

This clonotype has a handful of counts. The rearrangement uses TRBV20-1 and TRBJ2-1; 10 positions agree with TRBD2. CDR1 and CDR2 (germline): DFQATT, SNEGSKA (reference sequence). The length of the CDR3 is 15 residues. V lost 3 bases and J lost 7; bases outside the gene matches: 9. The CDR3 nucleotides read TGCAGTGCTAGTTCAAGCGGGAGGGCCGGGAATGAGCAGTTCTTC. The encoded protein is CSASSSGRAGNEQFF.

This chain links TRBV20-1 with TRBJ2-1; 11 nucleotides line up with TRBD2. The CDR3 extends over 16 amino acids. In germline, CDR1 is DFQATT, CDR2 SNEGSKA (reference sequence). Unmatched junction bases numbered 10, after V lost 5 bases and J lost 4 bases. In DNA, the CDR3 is TGCAGTGCTGCGACTAGCGGGGCCAGGGGTTACAATGAGCAGTTCTTC. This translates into CSAATSGARGYNEQFF.

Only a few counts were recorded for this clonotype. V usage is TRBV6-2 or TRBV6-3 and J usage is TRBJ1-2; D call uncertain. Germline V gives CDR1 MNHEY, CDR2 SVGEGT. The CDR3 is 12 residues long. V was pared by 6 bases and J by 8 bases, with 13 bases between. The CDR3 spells CASRDPGGGYTF. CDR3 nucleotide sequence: TGTGCCAGCAGGGACCCCGGCGGAGGCTACACCTTC.

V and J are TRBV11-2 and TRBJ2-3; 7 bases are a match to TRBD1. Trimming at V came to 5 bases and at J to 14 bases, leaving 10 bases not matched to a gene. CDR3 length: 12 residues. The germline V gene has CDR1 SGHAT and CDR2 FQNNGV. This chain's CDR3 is CASSPGGPIAYF. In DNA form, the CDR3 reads TGTGCCAGCAGCCCAGGGGGACCTATCGCGTATTTT.

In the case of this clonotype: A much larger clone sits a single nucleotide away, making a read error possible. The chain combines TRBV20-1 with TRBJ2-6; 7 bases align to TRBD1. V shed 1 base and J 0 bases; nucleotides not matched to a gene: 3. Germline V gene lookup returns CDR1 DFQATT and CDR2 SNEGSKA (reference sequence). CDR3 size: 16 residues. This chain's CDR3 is CSARGGQISGANVLTF. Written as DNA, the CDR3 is TGCAGTGCTAGAGGGGGACAGATCTCTGGGGCCAACGTCCTGACTTTC.

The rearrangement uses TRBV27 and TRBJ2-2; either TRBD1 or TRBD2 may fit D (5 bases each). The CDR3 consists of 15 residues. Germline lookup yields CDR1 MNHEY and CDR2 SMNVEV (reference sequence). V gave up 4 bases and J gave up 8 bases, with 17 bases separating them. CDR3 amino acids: CASSSPGREGGELFF. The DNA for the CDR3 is TGTGCCAGCAGTTCCCCGGGACGTGAGGGGGGGGAGCTGTTTTTT.

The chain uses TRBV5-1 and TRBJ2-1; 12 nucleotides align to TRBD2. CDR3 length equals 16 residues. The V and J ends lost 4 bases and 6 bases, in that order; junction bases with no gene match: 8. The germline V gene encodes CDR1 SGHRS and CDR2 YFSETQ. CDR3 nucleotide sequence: TGCGCCAGCAGCCTGGGCGGGACTAGCGGGCCCAATGAGCAGTTCTTC. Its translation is CASSLGGTSGPNEQFF.

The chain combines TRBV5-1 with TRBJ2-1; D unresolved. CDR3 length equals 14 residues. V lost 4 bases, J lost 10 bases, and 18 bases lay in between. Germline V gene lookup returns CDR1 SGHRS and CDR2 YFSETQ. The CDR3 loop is CASSPAPGPGEQFF. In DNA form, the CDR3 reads TGCGCCAGCAGCCCTGCCCCGGGTCCCGGGGAGCAGTTCTTC.

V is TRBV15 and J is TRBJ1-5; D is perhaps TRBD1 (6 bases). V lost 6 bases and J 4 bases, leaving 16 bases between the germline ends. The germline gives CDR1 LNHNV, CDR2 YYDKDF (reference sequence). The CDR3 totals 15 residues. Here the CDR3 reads CATRAQGQRNQPQHF. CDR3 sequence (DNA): TGTGCCACCAGAGCGCAGGGGCAGAGGAATCAGCCCCAGCATTTT.